A selection of T cell receptor beta chains follows, all from one sample in a study of T cell changes during pregnancy in multiple sclerosis. The method was immunoSEQ multiplex PCR; TCRdb's version includes in-frame clones alone and lacks a portion of them. The profile shows about 68,000 clones, roughly 92% of them singletons. The sequencing here drew on peripheral blood, taken after pregnancy. These receptors came from a female donor in good health, enrolled as a control in a pregnancy study. CDR3s include the opening cysteine and the closing phenylalanine or tryptophan. The D gene is left open where the match is weak. Only part of the rows carry a size: once, few, many, or a class if the clone is expanded.

size,D,J,V,CDR3,DNA
NA,NA,TRBJ2-6,TRBV28,CASKSPTRAGANVLTF,TGTGCCAGCAAGAGCCCGACTAGAGCTGGGGCCAACGTCCTGACTTTC
once,TRBD2,TRBJ2-1,TRBV2,CASSSPGLAGVLFF,TGTGCCAGCAGTTCACCGGGACTAGCGGGAGTTCTGTTCTTC
NA,NA,TRBJ1-5,TRBV28,CASSAPTGTSNQPQHF,TGTGCCAGCAGCGCCCCAACAGGGACAAGCAATCAGCCCCAGCATTTT
NA,NA,TRBJ2-5,TRBV11-3,CASSSRGQETQYF,TGTGCCAGCAGCTCCCGCGGCCAAGAGACCCAGTACTTC
NA,TRBD1,TRBJ1-1,TRBV7-3,CASSSPRYRGRGAFF,TGTGCCAGCAGCTCGCCGCGTTACAGGGGCAGGGGAGCTTTCTTT
NA,NA,TRBJ1-2,TRBV5-4,CASRRPHGGSDGYTF,TGTGCCAGCAGACGACCCCACGGGGGGTCAGATGGCTACACCTTC
once,NA,TRBJ2-7,TRBV9,CASSAAADRSIGEQYF,TGTGCCAGCAGCGCGGCCGCGGACAGATCGATCGGGGAGCAGTACTTC
NA,TRBD2,TRBJ2-2,TRBV10-3,CAIRGTSGNTGELFF,TGTGCCATCAGGGGGACTAGCGGGAACACCGGGGAGCTGTTTTTT
NA,TRBD2,TRBJ2-3,TRBV19,CASSSGLAGTDTQYF,TGTGCCAGTAGCTCTGGACTAGCGGGCACAGATACGCAGTATTTT
NA,NA,TRBJ2-3,TRBV5-1,CASSLGLGGADTQYF,TGCGCCAGCAGCTTGGGGCTAGGAGGCGCGGATACGCAGTATTTT
NA,TRBD2,TRBJ2-5,TRBV5-1,CASSLLADQETQYF,TGCGCCAGCAGCTTACTAGCGGATCAAGAGACCCAGTACTTC
NA,NA,TRBJ2-5,TRBV27,CASSLIKTQYF,TGTGCCAGCAGTTTAATAAAGACCCAGTACTTC
NA,NA,TRBJ1-3,TRBV15,CATSRDLSGNTIYF,TGTGCCACCAGCAGAGATCTCTCTGGAAACACCATATATTTT
NA,NA,TRBJ2-5,TRBV2,CASRLRETQYF,TGTGCCAGCAGACTGCGAGAGACCCAGTACTTC
NA,NA,TRBJ2-2,TRBV4-3,CASSQEREVYTGELFF,TGCGCCAGCAGCCAAGAGCGGGAAGTCTACACCGGGGAGCTGTTTTTT
NA,TRBD1,TRBJ1-2,TRBV29-1,CSFASTGFGGYTF,TGCAGCTTTGCTTCGACAGGGTTTGGCGGCTACACCTTC
NA,NA,TRBJ1-5,TRBV28,CASFSGQGSQPQHF,TGTGCCAGCTTCAGTGGTCAGGGATCTCAGCCCCAGCATTTT
NA,TRBD1,TRBJ2-7,TRBV10-3,CATGTGGEYEQYF,TGTGCCACCGGGACAGGGGGTGAGTACGAGCAGTACTTC
NA,TRBD1,TRBJ1-1,TRBV14,CASSPHRGQGGGTEAFF,TGTGCCAGCAGCCCTCACCGGGGACAGGGTGGAGGCACTGAAGCTTTCTTT
NA,NA,TRBJ1-2,TRBV7-8,CASSPGSGQYNYGYTF,TGTGCCAGCAGCCCAGGGTCCGGACAGTATAACTATGGCTACACCTTC
NA,NA,TRBJ2-7,TRBV7-2,CASSLTRGYRYEQYF,TGTGCCAGCAGCTTAACTCGGGGGTATAGGTACGAGCAGTACTTC
once,TRBD2,TRBJ2-3,TRBV4-2,CASSQDSPLAASTDTQYF,TGTGCCAGCAGCCAAGATTCCCCACTAGCGGCTAGCACAGATACGCAGTATTTT
NA,NA,TRBJ2-2,TRBV29-1,CSVEQEGKPGELFF,TGCAGCGTTGAACAGGAGGGGAAGCCCGGGGAGCTGTTTTTT
NA,TRBD2,TRBJ2-1,TRBV9,CASSVMSSGYNEQFF,TGTGCCAGCAGCGTTATGTCTAGCGGCTACAATGAGCAGTTCTTC
NA,TRBD2,TRBJ2-5,TRBV5-4,CASSDSGGAETQYF,TGTGCCAGCAGCGACAGCGGGGGGGCGGAGACCCAGTACTTC
NA,TRBD2,TRBJ2-3,TRBV28,CASNDGLAGGWTHPDTQYF,TGTGCCAGCAATGATGGACTAGCGGGGGGCTGGACCCACCCAGATACGCAGTATTTT
NA,TRBD1,TRBJ1-2,TRBV7-9,CASSPDQGAIRNGYTF,TGTGCCAGCAGCCCCGATCAGGGGGCCATCCGTAATGGCTACACCTTC
once,TRBD1,TRBJ2-5,TRBV9,CASSVRDRQETQYF,TGTGCCAGCAGCGTAAGGGACAGACAAGAGACCCAGTACTTC
few,TRBD2,TRBJ2-5,TRBV5-1,CASSALTSLQETQYF,TGCGCCAGCAGCGCCCTGACTAGCCTCCAAGAGACCCAGTACTTC
NA,TRBD2,TRBJ2-5,TRBV5-1,CASASLGGEETQYF,TGCGCCAGCGCCTCACTCGGGGGGGAAGAGACCCAGTACTTC
NA,NA,TRBJ1-2,TRBV6-6,CASSYVPVNYGYTF,TGTGCCAGCAGTTACGTTCCAGTTAACTATGGCTACACCTTC
few,NA,TRBJ2-7,TRBV4-2,CASSQARSYEQYF,TGTGCCAGCAGCCAAGCCCGCTCCTACGAGCAGTACTTC
NA,NA,TRBJ1-6,TRBV28,CASSLSGGSPLHF,TGTGCCAGCAGTTTATCGGGCGGGTCACCCCTCCACTTT
few,TRBD2,TRBJ2-7,TRBV2,CASNAAGTTYEQYF,TGTGCCAGCAACGCAGCGGGGACTACCTACGAGCAGTACTTC
NA,NA,TRBJ2-7,TRBV28,CASKQVVSSYEQYF,TGTGCCAGCAAACAGGTAGTTAGCTCCTACGAGCAGTACTTC
NA,TRBD1,TRBJ1-1,TRBV5-1,CASSRTGPGNTEAFF,TGCGCCAGCAGCCGGACAGGGCCGGGGAACACTGAAGCTTTCTTT
NA,NA,TRBJ2-3,TRBV5-1,CASSSVKDTQYF,TGCGCCAGCAGTAGCGTTAAAGATACGCAGTATTTT
NA,TRBD1,TRBJ2-1,TRBV6-5,CASKSGTGSGEQFF,TGTGCCAGCAAATCCGGGACAGGTTCGGGCGAGCAGTTCTTC
NA,NA,TRBJ1-4,TRBV4-1,CASSQMGAIEKLFF,TGCGCCAGCAGCCAGATGGGGGCCATTGAAAAACTGTTTTTT
NA,NA,TRBJ1-1,TRBV7-9,CASSAGFSEAFF,TGTGCCAGCAGCGCGGGTTTTTCTGAAGCTTTCTTT
NA,NA,TRBJ2-7,TRBV27,CASSFRRGPTYEQYF,TGTGCCAGCAGTTTCCGGCGGGGGCCGACCTACGAGCAGTACTTC
NA,NA,TRBJ1-2,TRBV5-1,CASSSGGQGYTF,TGCGCCAGCAGCTCCGGGGGGCAAGGCTACACCTTC
once,NA,TRBJ2-5,TRBV19,CASSIGQGLQETQYF,TGTGCCAGTAGTATAGGGCAGGGCCTTCAGGAGACCCAGTACTTC
NA,TRBD2,TRBJ2-1,TRBV10-3,CAISDGSGKNEQFF,TGTGCCATCAGTGATGGTAGCGGGAAGAATGAGCAGTTCTTC
NA,NA,TRBJ2-3,TRBV5-4,CASSFDIADTQYF,TGTGCCAGCAGTTTTGACATTGCAGATACGCAGTATTTT
NA,TRBD1,TRBJ2-3,TRBV27,CASSPWTGPPDTQYF,TGTGCCAGCAGTCCCTGGACAGGGCCCCCAGATACGCAGTATTTT
NA,NA,TRBJ2-2,TRBV5-5,CASSFGGDTGELFF,TGTGCCAGCAGCTTTGGAGGGGACACCGGGGAGCTGTTTTTT
NA,TRBD2,TRBJ2-3,TRBV2,CASSEAELAGDHLTDTQYF,TGTGCCAGCAGTGAAGCGGAGCTAGCGGGGGACCACCTCACAGATACGCAGTATTTT